The rows below give T cell receptor beta chains drawn from one sample of a study of blood T cell repertoires in COVID-19. The table came from immunoSEQ multiplex PCR; TCRdb's copy has only in-frame clones and leaves some out. The table has more than 200,000 clones, about 86% seen once. The sequenced material came from peripheral blood. The source is a woman aged 45-59 years with acute or convalescent COVID-19. Both conserved end residues are part of each CDR3. D genes are given only for firm matches. Some rows have no size entry. The others give once, few or many, or a class for an expanded clone.

TGCGCCAGCAGCGAGAGTACTAGCGGCCAAGAGACCCAGTACTTC CASSESTSGQETQYF 15 TRBJ2-5 - TRBV5-1 TRBD2
TGTGCCAGCAGTCCCGGACAGGGTTACACTGAAGCTTTCTTT CASSPGQGYTEAFF 14 TRBJ1-1 - TRBV6-5 TRBD1
TGTGCCAGCAGTTACTACGCACTACGGGATTCACCCCTCCACTTT CASSYYALRDSPLHF 15 TRBJ1-6 - TRBV6-2/TRBV6-3 -
TGTGCCAGCAGCCCGGGGACAGGGGGAAACACTGAAGCTTTCTTT CASSPGTGGNTEAFF 15 TRBJ1-1 few TRBV11-3 TRBD1
TGTGCCAGCAGCTTAGAGGGGTTTTGGACTAGCGGGGGCCTGGAGGAGACCCAGTACTTC CASSLEGFWTSGGLEETQYF 20 TRBJ2-5 - TRBV11-2 TRBD2
TGCGCCAGCAGCACCGGACTAGCGGGAGCGTCAGATACGCAGTATTTT CASSTGLAGASDTQYF 16 TRBJ2-3 - TRBV5-1 TRBD2
TGCAGCGTTGAAGAGCAGATCGAAGCTTTCTTT CSVEEQIEAFF 11 TRBJ1-1 - TRBV29-1 -
TGTGCCAGCAGCACCACCTTCTCCGGGACAGGGTACGACACAGATACGCAGTATTTT CASSTTFSGTGYDTDTQYF 19 TRBJ2-3 - TRBV9 TRBD1
TGTGCCAGCAGTGGGCCTAGCACAGATACGCAGTATTTT CASSGPSTDTQYF 13 TRBJ2-3 - TRBV25-1 -
TGTGCCAGCAGTCGTAGCGGGGGGGCCTCCTACGAGCAGTACTTC CASSRSGGASYEQYF 15 TRBJ2-7 - TRBV6-2/TRBV6-3 TRBD2
TGTGCCAGCAGTTGGGACAGGTCGAACACCGGGGAGCTGTTTTTT CASSWDRSNTGELFF 15 TRBJ2-2 - TRBV6-2/TRBV6-3 TRBD1
TGTGCCAGCAGTTACGGGCAGGGATGGGCCTACACCTTC CASSYGQGWAYTF 13 TRBJ1-2 - TRBV6-5 -
TGTGCCAGCAGCGCCCCCGGGACAGGGTTTGAAAAACTGTTTTTT CASSAPGTGFEKLFF 15 TRBJ1-4 - TRBV9 TRBD1
TGTGCCAGCACCCCGGTGGGTAGCGGGGGGGATACGCAGTATTTT CASTPVGSGGDTQYF 15 TRBJ2-3 once TRBV27 TRBD2
TGTGCCACGGGACTAGCGGGAGGTAACACCGGGGAGCTGTTTTTT CATGLAGGNTGELFF 15 TRBJ2-2 - TRBV19 TRBD2
TGTGCCAGCAGCCCTCTGGGGGGATACAATGAGCAGTTCTTC CASSPLGGYNEQFF 14 TRBJ2-1 once TRBV7-3 -
TGTGCCAGCAGCCGTAACTACGAGCAGTACTTC CASSRNYEQYF 11 TRBJ2-7 - TRBV7-6 -
TGTGCCAGCAGTACGACAGGCTTCTCTGGGGCCAACGTCCTGACTTTC CASSTTGFSGANVLTF 16 TRBJ2-6 - TRBV27 -
TGTGCCAGCTCACCCCTTCGGACAGGGAAGGGCACTGAAGCTTTCTTT CASSPLRTGKGTEAFF 16 TRBJ1-1 - TRBV18 TRBD1
TGTGCCAGCAGCCGAGGGACTTCTCAGCCCCAGCATTTT CASSRGTSQPQHF 13 TRBJ1-5 - TRBV7-9 -
TGTGCCAGCAGTTACTCGAAGGGGTTTAGCACTGAAGCTTTCTTT CASSYSKGFSTEAFF 15 TRBJ1-1 - TRBV6-5 -
TGTGCCAGCAGCACCCTGGGACAGGACAATGAGCAGTTCTTC CASSTLGQDNEQFF 14 TRBJ2-1 - TRBV3-1/TRBV3-2 TRBD1
TGTGCCAGCACCCAAGGGGGCAGAAACTATGGCTACACCTTC CASTQGGRNYGYTF 14 TRBJ1-2 - TRBV5-4 TRBD1
TGTGCCAGCAGTGAAGGTCTAGCGGGACCCTACGAGCAGTACTTC CASSEGLAGPYEQYF 15 TRBJ2-7 - TRBV6-1 TRBD2
TGCGCCAGCAGCTTGCGCGCAGGCCCGAACACCGGGGAGCTGTTTTTT CASSLRAGPNTGELFF 16 TRBJ2-2 - TRBV5-1 -
TGTGCCAGCAGTCCGTTGGAGACTGAAGCTTTCTTT CASSPLETEAFF 12 TRBJ1-1 - TRBV12-3/TRBV12-4 -
TGTGCCAGCTCACCCATAGCGCAGACCCAGTACTTC CASSPIAQTQYF 12 TRBJ2-5 few TRBV18 -
TGTGCCAGCGCCTGGGACAGGAACACTGAAGCTTTCTTT CASAWDRNTEAFF 13 TRBJ1-1 once TRBV6-5 TRBD1
TGTGCCAGCAGCCCTCGGGGCAGCGGGGCATCCTACAATGAGCAGTTCTTC CASSPRGSGASYNEQFF 17 TRBJ2-1 - TRBV11-2 TRBD2
TGTGCCAGCACCTTCAGTCCAGGCATCTACGAGCAGTACTTC CASTFSPGIYEQYF 14 TRBJ2-7 - TRBV6-5 -
TGTGCCACCAGCAGAGAAGGGACAGGGGTCAATCAGCCCCAGCATTTT CATSREGTGVNQPQHF 16 TRBJ1-5 - TRBV15 TRBD1
TGTGCCATCAGTGGCCGTGGGGGACAGTTTAATTCACCCCTCCACTTT CAISGRGGQFNSPLHF 16 TRBJ1-6 - TRBV10-3 TRBD1
TGCGCCAGCAGTGGGGGTGGGGGCGGGGGGACAGATACGCAGTATTTT CASSGGGGGGTDTQYF 16 TRBJ2-3 - TRBV10-2 TRBD2
TGTGCCAGCAGTTACCGCCCGGGACAGGGTAATCAGCCCCAGCATTTT CASSYRPGQGNQPQHF 16 TRBJ1-5 - TRBV6-2/TRBV6-3 TRBD1
TGTGCCTGGAGTGGAAACCTTAATCGGGACAGCTACGAGCAGTACTTC CAWSGNLNRDSYEQYF 16 TRBJ2-7 medium-sized TRBV30 TRBD1
TGTGCCAGCACCGAGGGGGTTGGCTACACCTTC CASTEGVGYTF 11 TRBJ1-2 once TRBV6-5 -
TGTGCCAGTAGGGTAAGGCGAAGGACTAGCGGGAGTTCTGAGCAGTTCTTC CASRVRRRTSGSSEQFF 17 TRBJ2-1 once TRBV19 TRBD2
TGTGCCTGTATTGGACAGGGGGCAGGTCAGCCCCAGCATTTT CACIGQGAGQPQHF 14 TRBJ1-5 - TRBV30 TRBD1
TGTGCCAGCAGCCGGGGACTCCAAGAGACCCAGTACTTC CASSRGLQETQYF 13 TRBJ2-5 - TRBV5-6 -
TGTGCCAGCAGCTCACAGGGTTACGAGCAGTACTTC CASSSQGYEQYF 12 TRBJ2-7 few TRBV11-1 -
TGTGCCAGCAGCCAAGATTGCAGGGGGGTAGGGCCTGGGGCCAACGTCCTGACTTTC CASSQDCRGVGPGANVLTF 19 TRBJ2-6 - TRBV3-1/TRBV3-2 -
TGTGCCAGCAGCTTCGGTCAGGGGCTGGACACTGAAGCTTTCTTT CASSFGQGLDTEAFF 15 TRBJ1-1 - TRBV5-8 -
TGTGCCAGTACCGGGACATCGGGGACCGGGGAGCTGTTTTTT CASTGTSGTGELFF 14 TRBJ2-2 - TRBV7-2 -
TGTGCCAGCAGCCTAGGGACAAGGAACAAAGATACGCAGTATTTT CASSLGTRNKDTQYF 15 TRBJ2-3 few TRBV7-8 -
TGTGCCAGCAGCTTAGGCACAACCCTGGTCGACGAGCAGTACTTC CASSLGTTLVDEQYF 15 TRBJ2-7 - TRBV7-6 -
TGTGCCAGCAGCAAACCGGGACTAGTGCGTAGGAATGAGCAGTTCTTC CASSKPGLVRRNEQFF 16 TRBJ2-1 - TRBV6-2/TRBV6-3 TRBD2
TGCGCCAGCAGCTCGGGACAGGGGGCCCCACGAGAGCAGTTCTTC CASSSGQGAPREQFF 15 TRBJ2-1 - TRBV5-1 TRBD1
TGTGCCAGCAGTTACTCAGGGGGAGGGCCAGATACGCAGTATTTT CASSYSGGGPDTQYF 15 TRBJ2-3 few TRBV6-2/TRBV6-3 -
TGTGCCAGCAGGTGGACAGGGGCCGGGGAGCTGTTTTTT CASRWTGAGELFF 13 TRBJ2-2 - TRBV2 TRBD1
TGCGCCAGCAATGGAGCAGGGCCTTATGGCTACACCTTC CASNGAGPYGYTF 13 TRBJ1-2 - TRBV23-1 -
TGTGCCAGCAGCTTCGACAGGGATTATGGCTACACCTTC CASSFDRDYGYTF 13 TRBJ1-2 once TRBV7-9 TRBD1
TGCGCCAGCAGCTCCGAGGGGACAGGGGATGGCAATGAGCAGTTCTTC CASSSEGTGDGNEQFF 16 TRBJ2-1 - TRBV4-3 TRBD1
TGTGCCAGCAGCTTGGGATGGGCAGCCACTTCCAGTGGCTACACCTTC CASSLGWAATSSGYTF 16 TRBJ1-2 - TRBV5-4 -
TGCGCCAGCAGCTTGGAGGGACAGGTGGTTAATGGCTACACCTTC CASSLEGQVVNGYTF 15 TRBJ1-2 - TRBV5-1 TRBD1
TGCAGCCCTCTCCGGGGGAGCTCCTACAATGAGCAGTTCTTC CSPLRGSSYNEQFF 14 TRBJ2-1 - TRBV29-1 -